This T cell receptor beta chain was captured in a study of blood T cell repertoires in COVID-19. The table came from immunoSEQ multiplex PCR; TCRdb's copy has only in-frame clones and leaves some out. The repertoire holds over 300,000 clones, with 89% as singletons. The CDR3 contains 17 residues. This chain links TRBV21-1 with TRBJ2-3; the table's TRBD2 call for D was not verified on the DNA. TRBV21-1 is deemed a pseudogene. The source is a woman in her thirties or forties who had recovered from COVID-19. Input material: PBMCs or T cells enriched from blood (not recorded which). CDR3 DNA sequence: TGTGCCAGCAGCAAATGGACTAGCGGGAGGGCCTGTGATACGCAGTATTTT. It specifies CASSKWTSGRACDTQYF.